The 22 T cell receptor beta chains in this list originate from one sample, sequenced in a study of CD8 T cells in Susac syndrome. An input of roughly 0.45 to 1 ug of RNA was subjected to reverse transcription using random hexamers. TCRdb fed the immunoSEQ multiplex PCR reads into MiXCR, producing one record per CDR3 protein. The table includes some 150,000 distinct CDR3 sequences, approximately 94% detected once. The material sequenced was CD8+ T cells from PBMCs. The receptors shown here come from a human donor with multiple sclerosis.

This chain joins TRBV27 and TRBJ1-6; D is perhaps TRBD1 (6 bases). CDR3 length: 14 amino acids. Germline CDR1 MNHEY, CDR2 SMNVEV (reference sequence). The ends were cut back, 2 bases at V and 7 bases at J, with 9 bases in the middle. Written as DNA, the CDR3 is TGTGCCAGCAGTTTACAGGGGTGGAATTCACCCCTCCACTTT. This codes for CASSLQGWNSPLHF.

This clonotype occurred once. The V and J genes are TRBV5-1 and TRBJ1-1; 7 bases are a match to TRBD1. V lost 0 bases and J lost 1; bases outside the gene matches: 3. CDR3 length equals 15 residues. Germline V gene lookup returns CDR1 SGHRS and CDR2 YFSETQ. DNA for the CDR3: TGCGCCAGCAGCTTGGTAACAGGGGAGAACACTGAAGCTTTCTTT. Its translation: CASSLVTGENTEAFF.

The gene calls are TRBV30 and TRBJ2-7, with TRBD1 matching 11 bases. The CDR3 totals 14 residues. Germline V gene sequence: CDR1 GTSNPN, CDR2 SVGIG (reference sequence). J was trimmed by 3 bases and V by 1 base; bases with no gene match: 2. CDR3 amino acids: CAWSEGTGGYEQYF. CDR3 DNA: TGTGCCTGGAGTGAAGGGACAGGGGGCTACGAGCAGTACTTC.

This chain connects TRBV12-3 or TRBV12-4 to TRBJ2-5; a possible D gene is TRBD2 (6 bases). The ends were cut back, 6 bases at V and 4 bases at J, with 15 bases in the middle. This CDR3 is 14 amino acids long. CDR3 in DNA: TGTGCCAGCAGCCCGGGACTTTTGGGAGAGACCCAGTACTTC. Its translation: CASSPGLLGETQYF.

V and J are TRBV16 and TRBJ2-1; 10 positions match TRBD1. The germline V gene has CDR1 KGHSY and CDR2 FQNENV. The CDR3 loop spans 11 amino acids. With V trimmed by 3 bases and J by 15 bases, 2 bases remained unmatched. The CDR3 DNA follows: TGTGCCAGCAGCCAGGACAGGGGGTGGTTCTTC. Residues: CASSQDRGWFF.

V gene TRBV11-2 combines with J gene TRBJ1-6, with no clear D. V was shortened by 6 bases and J by 10 bases, with 10 bases between the two germline ends. Per the germline V gene, CDR1 is SGHAT and CDR2 is FQNNGV. This CDR3 spans 12 amino acids. The CDR3 DNA sequence: TGTGCCAGCAGTCTACCGCGGTCACCCCTCCACTTT. Translation: CASSLPRSPLHF. Supplemented by reference TRBV11-2 and TRBJ1-6, the full variable domain reads EAGVAQSPRYKIIEKRQSVAFWCNPISGHATLYWYQQILGQGPKLLIQFQNNGVVDDSQLPKDRFSAERLKGVDSTLKIQPAKLEDSAVYLCASSLPRSPLHFGNGTRLTVT.

This clonotype was recorded a few times. The chain recombines TRBV6-1 with TRBJ1-1; no definite D call. CDR3 length equals 13 residues. Trimming removed 4 bases at V and 6 bases at J, with 12 bases between. Germline V gene data show CDR1 as MNHNS and CDR2 as SASEGT. The CDR3 DNA reads as TGTGCCAGCAGTGTTGGTTGGGTGGCTGAAGCTTTCTTT. Protein: CASSVGWVAEAFF.

The gene calls are TRBV29-1 and TRBJ2-1; 7 bases are a match to TRBD2. The CDR3 is 15 residues long. Germline-derived CDR1 and CDR2 are SQVTM and ANQGSEA. Written as DNA, the CDR3 is TGCACTTGTCGGGTCGGGACTACTTCCTACAATGAGCAGTTCTTC. The encoded protein is CTCRVGTTSYNEQFF.

The chain uses TRBV9 and TRBJ1-1; D is unclear. Per the germline V gene, CDR1 is SGDLS and CDR2 is YYNGEE. This CDR3 contains 13 residues. Trimming pared 2 bases from V and 8 bases from J, leaving 13 bases between. For the CDR3, the DNA is TGTGCCAGCAGCGTCGGAGGAAGAGCAGAAGCTTTCTTT. Its protein is CASSVGGRAEAFF.

The chain joins TRBV28 to TRBJ2-7, with TRBD1 identical over 7 bases. The V gene's germline CDR1 is MDHEN and CDR2 SYDVKM. J lost 6 bases, V lost 2 bases, and 7 bases had no gene match. This CDR3 region has 14 residues. The CDR3, as DNA: TGTGCCAGCAGTTTAACGGGCAGGGGGTCCGAGCAGTACTTC. Its translation: CASSLTGRGSEQYF.

The genes are TRBV25-1 and TRBJ2-6; D ambiguous. This CDR3 contains 12 residues. Trimming shortened V by 6 bases and J by 3 bases, and 3 bases separated the two germline ends. CDR1 MGHDK and CDR2 SYGVNS come from the germline V gene. The CDR3 bases are TGTGCCAGCAGAGGTGGGGCCAACGTCCTGACTTTC. As protein: CASRGGANVLTF.

This clonotype has a single count. The V and J genes are TRBV7-9 and TRBJ1-1; perhaps TRBD1 as D (5 bases). V was trimmed by 5 bases and J by 7 bases, leaving 17 bases between them. This CDR3 spans 14 amino acids. Germline V gives CDR1 SEHNR, CDR2 FQNEAQ (reference sequence). Here the CDR3 DNA reads TGTGCCAGCAGCCCACAGGACCTCGCCCTTGAAGCTTTCTTT. Translated, it gives CASSPQDLALEAFF.

V is TRBV29-1 and J is TRBJ1-1; no reliable D call. From germline, CDR1 is SQVTM and CDR2 ANQGSEA. This CDR3 has 8 amino acids. V was trimmed by 6 bases and J by 10 bases, leaving 6 bases between them. CDR3 coding DNA: TGCAGCGTCGGAGGAGCTTTCTTT. Translated: CSVGGAFF.

The DNA for the CDR3 is TGTGCCAGCAGACAGGGGAACTCTGGAAACACCATATATTTT. This sequence encodes CASRQGNSGNTIYF. The chain uses TRBV6-5 and TRBJ1-3; the match to TRBD1 covers 7 bases. After removal of 6 bases from V and 0 bases from J, the junction contained 2 bases not matched to a gene. The CDR3 length is 14 residues. Germline V gives CDR1 MNHEY, CDR2 SVGAGI.

J is TRBJ1-5 and V is TRBV9; D perhaps matches TRBD1 (5 bases). Trimming shortened V by 5 bases and J by 3 bases, and 9 bases separated the two germline ends. This CDR3 spans 13 amino acids. In germline, CDR1 is SGDLS, CDR2 YYNGEE. CDR3 amino acids: CASSRGDNQPQHF. CDR3 coding DNA: TGTGCCAGCAGTAGAGGGGACAATCAGCCCCAGCATTTT.

CDR3 sequence: CASSLALQGAYTDTQYF. CDR3 sequence (DNA): TGTGCCAGCAGCTTAGCCTTACAGGGCGCATACACAGATACGCAGTATTTT. The rearrangement links TRBV7-9 to TRBJ2-3, with D possibly matching TRBD1 (6 bases). The germline gives CDR1 SEHNR, CDR2 FQNEAQ (reference sequence). The CDR3 is 17 amino acids. V lost 0 bases, J lost 2 bases, and 15 bases lay in between.

This sequence joins TRBV6-2 or TRBV6-3 and TRBJ2-7; D may be TRBD2 (7 bases). The CDR3 covers 14 residues. The V gene lost 6 bases and the J gene lost 5 bases, with 17 bases spanning the gap. CDR1 and CDR2 (germline): MNHEY, SVGEGT. CDR3 bases: TGTGCCAGCAGCCTTCAGGGAGGGGGTGACGAGCAGTACTTC. Amino acids: CASSLQGGGDEQYF.

This clonotype was detected once. This sequence joins TRBV20-1 and TRBJ1-5, with D possibly being TRBD1 (6 bases). V dropped 3 bases and J dropped 0 bases, with 12 bases sitting between them. CDR3 length: 15 residues. Germline V gives CDR1 DFQATT, CDR2 SNEGSKA (reference sequence). This CDR3 is CSARGTKDSNQPQHF. Here the CDR3 DNA reads TGCAGTGCTAGGGGGACAAAGGATAGCAATCAGCCCCAGCATTTT.

The CDR3 here is CSARPLSYNEQFF. In DNA, the CDR3 is TGCAGTGCTAGACCCTTGAGCTACAATGAGCAGTTCTTC. V is TRBV20-1 and J is TRBJ2-1; D gene unclear. The CDR3 consists of 13 residues. The V gene's germline CDR1 is DFQATT and CDR2 SNEGSKA (reference sequence). V was cut by 2 bases and J by 3 bases, with 8 bases left in between.

This chain uses TRBV2 with TRBJ1-5; D is unclear. CDR1 is SNHLY, CDR2 FYNNEI, per germline. The V and J ends lost 2 bases and 4 bases respectively, with 9 bases between them. CDR3 length equals 14 residues. DNA of the CDR3: TGTGCCAGCAGTGAATATGGGCCGAATCAGCCCCAGCATTTT. This translates into CASSEYGPNQPQHF.

The V and J genes are TRBV29-1 and TRBJ2-7; a possible D gene is TRBD2 (5 bases). Germline V gene data show CDR1 as SQVTM and CDR2 as ANQGSEA. Trimming cost V 0 bases and J 0 bases, with 15 bases left between them. This CDR3 contains 16 residues. Here the CDR3 reads CSVEDPRTGSSYEQYF. The CDR3 DNA follows: TGCAGCGTTGAAGATCCGCGGACGGGGAGCTCCTACGAGCAGTACTTC.

This chain links TRBV3-1 with TRBJ2-3, with 10 nucleotides matching TRBD2. The germline V gene encodes CDR1 LGHDT and CDR2 YNNKEL (reference sequence). With V trimmed by 0 bases and J by 6 bases, 15 bases remained unmatched. The CDR3 length is 19 residues. The CDR3 protein is CASSQDIGVAGGPLDTQYF. For the CDR3, the DNA is TGTGCCAGCAGCCAAGATATCGGCGTAGCGGGGGGCCCACTGGATACGCAGTATTTT.